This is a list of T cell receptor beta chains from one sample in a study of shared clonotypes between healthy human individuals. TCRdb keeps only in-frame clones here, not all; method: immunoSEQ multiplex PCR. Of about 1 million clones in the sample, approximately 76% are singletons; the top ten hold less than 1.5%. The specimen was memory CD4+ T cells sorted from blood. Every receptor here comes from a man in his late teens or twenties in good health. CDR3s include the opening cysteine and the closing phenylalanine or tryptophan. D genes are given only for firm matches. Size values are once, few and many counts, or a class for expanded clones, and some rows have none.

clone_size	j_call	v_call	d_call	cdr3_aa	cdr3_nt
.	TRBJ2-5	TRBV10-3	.	CAISEVLGGGETQYF	TGTGCCATCAGTGAAGTTCTCGGCGGTGGGGAGACCCAGTACTTC
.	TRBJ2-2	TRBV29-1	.	CSVKGPKNTGELFF	TGCAGCGTGAAAGGCCCAAAAAACACCGGGGAGCTGTTTTTT
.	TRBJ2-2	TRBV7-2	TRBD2	CASSLWSSGRDTGELFF	TGTGCCAGCAGCTTATGGAGTAGCGGGAGGGACACCGGGGAGCTGTTTTTT
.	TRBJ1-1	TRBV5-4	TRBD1	CASSRDRGRLGGEAFF	TGTGCCAGCAGCCGGGACAGGGGGCGTTTGGGTGGTGAAGCTTTCTTT
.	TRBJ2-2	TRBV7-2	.	CASSPGPSTGELFF	TGTGCCAGCAGCCCCGGACCCTCCACCGGGGAGCTGTTTTTT
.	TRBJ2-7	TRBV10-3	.	CAISESMPPYEQYF	TGTGCCATCAGTGAGAGCATGCCTCCCTACGAGCAGTACTTC
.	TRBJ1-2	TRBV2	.	CASSGGRTSNYGYTF	TGTGCCAGCAGTGGGGGAAGGACTTCTAACTATGGCTACACCTTC
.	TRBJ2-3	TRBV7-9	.	CASSTLRDNTDTQYF	TGTGCCAGCAGCACCCTCCGGGACAACACAGATACGCAGTATTTT
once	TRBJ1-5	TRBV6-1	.	CASAQEHSNQPQHF	TGTGCCAGTGCACAGGAGCATAGCAATCAGCCCCAGCATTTT
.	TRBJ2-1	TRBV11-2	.	CASSLNWRDNEQFF	TGTGCCAGCAGCTTAAACTGGAGGGATAATGAGCAGTTCTTC
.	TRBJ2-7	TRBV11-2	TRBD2	CASSLGEGSGYEQYF	TGTGCCAGCAGCCTGGGGGAGGGGTCAGGCTACGAGCAGTACTTC
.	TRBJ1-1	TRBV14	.	CASSQWGGEAFF	TGTGCCAGCAGCCAATGGGGTGGTGAAGCTTTCTTT
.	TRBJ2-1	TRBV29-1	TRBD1	CSAARGRDEQFF	TGCAGCGCCGCCAGGGGGCGCGATGAGCAGTTCTTC
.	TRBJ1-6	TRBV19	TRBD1	CASSSSLTGVGSPLHF	TGTGCCAGTAGTAGCTCGTTGACAGGGGTAGGTTCACCCCTCCACTTT
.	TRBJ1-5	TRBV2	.	CASNLQGSNQPQHF	TGTGCCAGCAACTTACAGGGTAGCAATCAGCCCCAGCATTTT
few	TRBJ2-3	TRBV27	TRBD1	CASSPNRGLSDTQYF	TGTGCCAGCAGTCCAAACAGGGGGCTATCAGATACGCAGTATTTT
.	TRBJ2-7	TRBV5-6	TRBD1	CASSGATGYTYEQYF	TGTGCCAGCAGCGGGGCGACAGGGTATACCTACGAGCAGTACTTC
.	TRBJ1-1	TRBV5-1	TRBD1	CASSSNPGQGTEAFF	TGCGCCAGCAGCTCCAACCCGGGACAGGGAACTGAAGCTTTCTTT
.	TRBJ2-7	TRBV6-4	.	CASSGGVSYEQYF	TGTGCCAGCAGTGGGGGAGTCTCCTACGAGCAGTACTTC
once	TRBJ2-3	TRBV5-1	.	CASSLTFTGAADTQYF	TGCGCCAGCAGCTTGACTTTTACGGGAGCCGCAGATACGCAGTATTTT
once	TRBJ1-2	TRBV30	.	CAWSVSSGNYGYTF	TGTGCCTGGAGTGTCTCGTCGGGGAATTATGGCTACACCTTC
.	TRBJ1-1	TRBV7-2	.	CASSLRWTYTEAFF	TGTGCCAGCAGCTTACGTTGGACTTACACTGAAGCTTTCTTT
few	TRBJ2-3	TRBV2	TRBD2	CASIVLAGAPDSSTDTQYF	TGTGCCAGCATCGTACTAGCGGGCGCACCTGACTCTAGCACAGATACGCAGTATTTT
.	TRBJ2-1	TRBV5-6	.	CASSFSDRRSYNEQFF	TGTGCCAGCAGTTTCTCGGACAGACGCTCCTACAATGAGCAGTTCTTC
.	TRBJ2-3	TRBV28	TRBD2	CATGLAGRDTQYF	TGTGCCACCGGACTAGCGGGGAGGGATACGCAGTATTTT
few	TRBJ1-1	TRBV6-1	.	CASSAQENTEAFF	TGTGCCAGCAGTGCTCAGGAGAACACTGAAGCTTTCTTT
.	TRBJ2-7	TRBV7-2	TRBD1	CASSFGTGDEQYF	TGTGCCAGCAGCTTTGGGACAGGGGACGAGCAGTACTTC
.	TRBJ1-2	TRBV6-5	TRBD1	CASSSPSGQANYGYTF	TGTGCCAGCAGTTCCCCTTCAGGACAGGCTAACTATGGCTACACCTTC
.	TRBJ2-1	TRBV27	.	CASSWDNNEQFF	TGTGCCAGCAGTTGGGACAACAATGAGCAGTTCTTC
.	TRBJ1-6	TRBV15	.	CATSRDSGPPLHF	TGTGCCACCAGCAGAGATAGTGGCCCACCCCTCCACTTT
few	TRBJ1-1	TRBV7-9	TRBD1	CASSLVGQGLGNTEAFF	TGTGCCAGCAGCTTAGTGGGACAGGGATTGGGGAACACTGAAGCTTTCTTT
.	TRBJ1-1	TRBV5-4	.	CASSLDPNTEAFF	TGTGCCAGCAGCTTGGACCCAAACACTGAAGCTTTCTTT
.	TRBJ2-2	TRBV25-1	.	CASRPGMGGITGELFF	TGTGCCAGCAGGCCTGGAATGGGCGGGATCACCGGGGAGCTGTTTTTT
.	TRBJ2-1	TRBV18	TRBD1	CASSPLKGAGNEQFF	TGTGCCAGCTCACCACTGAAGGGGGCTGGGAATGAGCAGTTCTTC
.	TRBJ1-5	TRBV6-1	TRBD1	CASSGGGGAFNQPQHF	TGTGCCAGCAGTGGGGGAGGGGGCGCATTCAATCAGCCCCAGCATTTT
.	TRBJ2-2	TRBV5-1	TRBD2	CANPTSGERKLFF	TGCGCCAACCCGACTAGCGGGGAGCGGAAGCTGTTTTTT
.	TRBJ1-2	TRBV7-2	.	CASSPQGPYGYTF	TGTGCCAGCAGCCCACAGGGCCCCTATGGCTACACCTTC
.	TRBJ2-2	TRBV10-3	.	CAISVGTGELFF	TGTGCCATCAGCGTAGGAACCGGGGAGCTGTTTTTT
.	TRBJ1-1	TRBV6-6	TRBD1	CASRRTGGGEPEAFF	TGTGCCAGCAGACGGACAGGGGGAGGCGAACCTGAAGCTTTCTTT
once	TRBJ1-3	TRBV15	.	CATSRNRGGTIYF	TGTGCCACCAGCAGAAATCGGGGGGGCACCATATATTTT
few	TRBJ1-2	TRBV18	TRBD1	CASSAPRTGAFYGYTF	TGTGCCAGCTCCGCGCCTCGGACAGGGGCTTTCTATGGCTACACCTTC
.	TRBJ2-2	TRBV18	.	CASSPPSQSTGELFF	TGTGCCAGCTCACCACCGTCGCAGAGCACCGGGGAGCTGTTTTTT
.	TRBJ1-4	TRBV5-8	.	CASSFRGRQNEKLFF	TGTGCCAGCAGCTTTCGAGGCAGACAGAATGAAAAACTGTTTTTT
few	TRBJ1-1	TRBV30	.	CAWSLTGRTDSEAFF	TGTGCCTGGAGCCTTACCGGACGAACTGACAGCGAAGCTTTCTTT
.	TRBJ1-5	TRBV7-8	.	CASSSKTGRQPQHF	TGTGCCAGCAGCTCCAAGACAGGACGTCAGCCCCAGCATTTT
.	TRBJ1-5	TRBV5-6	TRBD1	CASSPRTGGSNQPQHF	TGTGCCAGCAGCCCCCGGACAGGGGGAAGCAATCAGCCCCAGCATTTT
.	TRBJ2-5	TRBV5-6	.	CASSLIHVQETQYF	TGTGCCAGCAGCTTGATCCACGTTCAAGAGACCCAGTACTTC
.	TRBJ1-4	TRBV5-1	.	CASSFSATKGEKLFF	TGCGCCAGCAGCTTCTCGGCCACAAAGGGGGAAAAACTGTTTTTT
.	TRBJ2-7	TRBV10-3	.	CAISDTSLGEQYF	TGTGCCATCAGTGATACTAGCCTGGGCGAGCAGTACTTC
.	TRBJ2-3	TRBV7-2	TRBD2	CASSLRLAGVTDTQYF	TGTGCCAGCAGCTTACGACTAGCGGGAGTGACAGATACGCAGTATTTT
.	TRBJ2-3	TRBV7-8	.	CASSGRAGDTQYF	TGTGCCAGCAGTGGAAGGGCGGGGGATACGCAGTATTTT
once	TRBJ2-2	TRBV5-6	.	CASSFFTGELFF	TGTGCCAGCAGCTTCTTCACCGGGGAGCTGTTTTTT
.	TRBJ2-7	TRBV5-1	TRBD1	CASTDWTGGPYEQYF	TGCGCCAGCACCGACTGGACAGGGGGGCCCTACGAGCAGTACTTC